This T cell receptor beta chain was sequenced during a study of T cells in Graves' hyperthyroidism and ophthalmopathy. Whole-study findings and limits: Model-based prediction identified ophthalmopathy a median roughly six months prior to its onset. Researchers found most expanded thyroid clonotypes above 0.001 in blood as well.

CDR1 and CDR2 (germline): DFQATT, SNEGSKA (reference sequence). V dropped 3 bases and J dropped 2 bases, with 13 bases sitting between them. The CDR3 loop spans 14 amino acids. Amplified TCR beta CDR3 regions came from RNA transcripts. Carried out on the TCR CDR3, a first-round RT-PCR used the HTBI primer set. TCRdb itself ran the multiplex PCR reads through MiXCR, one entry per CDR3 protein. The sample includes some 510,000 distinct CDR3 sequences, around 21% of them seen just once. Each patient was aged 18 to 65 and had newly diagnosed hyperthyroidism of under 2 months' duration. On the basis of clinical symptoms, serum thyroxine and TRAb, thyroid ultrasound and orbital computed tomography, diagnoses were made. On this clonotype itself: Its antigen is undetermined.

This sequence joins TRBV20-1 and TRBJ1-1, with D unresolved. Sequencing was done on a sample of blood. The receptor was isolated from a man between 18 and 29 years old with Graves' hyperthyroidism. The CDR3 nucleotides read TGCAGTGCTAGGTGGAGAGGAGATAACACTGAAGCTTTCTTT. The encoded protein is CSARWRGDNTEAFF.